This TCR beta chain was retrieved from a study of T cell repertoires in cytomegalovirus infection. Study findings and constraints: The ex vivo response was dominated by HLA-C-restricted CMV-specific TCR beta clonotypes.

This clonotype was seen a few times. Its target is not known. Via MiXCR, TCRdb re-called the reads, giving one row per CDR3 protein. The table records about 160,000 distinct CDR3 sequences, less than 25% of them present only once. The sequence was collected from a human donor in good health (CMV status not recorded). Some clones in this sample may be carry-over from other donors' samples. Specimen: CD8+ T cells from cultured PBMCs, collected from culture after CMV antigen stimulation.

The chain's CDR3 is CASSQRQGTEAFF. The DNA of the CDR3 is TGTGCCAGCAGCCAAAGACAGGGCACTGAAGCTTTCTTT. V is TRBV7-8 and J is TRBJ1-1; TRBD1 matches 7 bases. Germline trimming cut 5 bases from V and 4 bases from J; bases unmatched to any gene: 4. Germline values: CDR1 SGHVS, CDR2 FQNEAQ. The CDR3 consists of 13 residues. Together with reference TRBV7-8 and TRBJ1-1, the CDR3 gives the full variable domain: GAGVSQSPRYKVAKRGQDVALRCDPISGHVSLFWYQQALGQGPEFLTYFQNEAQLDKSGLPSDRFFAERPEGSVSTLKIQRTQQEDSAVYLCASSQRQGTEAFFGQGTRLTVV.